A single TCR beta chain is shown here with its context. This specimen belongs to a study of blood T cell repertoires in COVID-19. Using immunoSEQ multiplex PCR, the repertoire was profiled, and TCRdb retains in-frame clones only, with some absent. The data contain roughly 63,000 clones, 79% of them seen just once; the ten biggest clones take up about 32%. Trimming left V 4 bases short and J 0 bases short, with 4 bases between. The CDR3 extends over 14 amino acids. Germline V lookup: CDR1 SGHVS, CDR2 FNYEAQ. The chain employs TRBV7-6 and TRBJ2-6; D is ambiguous. Sequencing was done on a sample of peripheral blood. The source is a human donor in a cohort sampled during active COVID-19. The CDR3 sequence: CASSSYSGANVLTF. As DNA, the CDR3 is TGTGCCAGCAGCTCCTACTCTGGGGCCAACGTCCTGACTTTC.